This T cell receptor (beta chain) emerged from a study of CD8 T cells in ankylosing spondylitis. CDR3 length: 13 amino acids. Trimming removed 6 bases from V and 4 bases from J; junction bases left unmatched: 5. Germline V gene sequence: CDR1 MNHNS, CDR2 SASEGT. TCRdb reprocessed the 5' RACE reads via MiXCR and lists one record per CDR3 protein. This sample carries around 890,000 distinct CDR3 sequences, about 11% of them seen once, and the ten largest clones take 0.51%. This clonotype was observed many times. Its antigen is undetermined. Study results and caveats: CD8+ cells made up the disease-linked clones, which were relatively rare in peripheral blood. There was a TCR beta motif, made of several highly homologous variants, that appeared characteristic of ankylosing spondylitis blood.

Sequences were obtained from blood, either unsorted or a sorted T cell fraction (not recorded which). The sequence came from a male donor with ankylosing spondylitis. This sequence joins TRBV6-1 and TRBJ1-2; 7 nucleotides line up with TRBD1. The CDR3 here is CASRPGTAYGYTF. The DNA of the CDR3 is TGTGCCAGCAGGCCCGGGACAGCCTATGGCTACACCTTC.